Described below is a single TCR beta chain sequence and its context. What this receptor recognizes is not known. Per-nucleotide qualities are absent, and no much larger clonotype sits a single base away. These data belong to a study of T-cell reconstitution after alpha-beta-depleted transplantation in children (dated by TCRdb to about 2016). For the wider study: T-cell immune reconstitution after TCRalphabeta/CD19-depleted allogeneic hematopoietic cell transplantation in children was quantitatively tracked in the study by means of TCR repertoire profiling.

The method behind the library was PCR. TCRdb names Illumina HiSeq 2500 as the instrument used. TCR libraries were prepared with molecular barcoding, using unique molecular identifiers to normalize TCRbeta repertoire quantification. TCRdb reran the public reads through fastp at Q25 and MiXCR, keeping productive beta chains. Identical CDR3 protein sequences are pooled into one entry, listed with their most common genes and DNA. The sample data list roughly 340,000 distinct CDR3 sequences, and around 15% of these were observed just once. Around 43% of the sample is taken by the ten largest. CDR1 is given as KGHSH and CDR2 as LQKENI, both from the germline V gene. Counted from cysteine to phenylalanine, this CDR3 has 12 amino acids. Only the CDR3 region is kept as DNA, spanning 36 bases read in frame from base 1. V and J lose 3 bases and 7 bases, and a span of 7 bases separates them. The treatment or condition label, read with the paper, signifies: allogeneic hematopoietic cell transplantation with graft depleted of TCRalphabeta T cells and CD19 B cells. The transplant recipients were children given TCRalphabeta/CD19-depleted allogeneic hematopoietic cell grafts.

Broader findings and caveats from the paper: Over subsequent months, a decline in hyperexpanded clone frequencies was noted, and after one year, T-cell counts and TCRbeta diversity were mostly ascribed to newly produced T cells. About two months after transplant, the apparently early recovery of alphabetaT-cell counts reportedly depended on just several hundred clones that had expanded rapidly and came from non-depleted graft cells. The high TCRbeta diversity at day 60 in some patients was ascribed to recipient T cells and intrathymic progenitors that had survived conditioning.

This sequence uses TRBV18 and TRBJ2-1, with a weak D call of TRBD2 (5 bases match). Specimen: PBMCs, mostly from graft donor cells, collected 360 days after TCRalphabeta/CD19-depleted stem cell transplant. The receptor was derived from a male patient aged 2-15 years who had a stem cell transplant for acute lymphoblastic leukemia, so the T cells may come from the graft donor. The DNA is TGTGCCAGCTCACCGGACTCAAATGAGCAGTTCTTC. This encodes CASSPDSNEQFF.